These 18 T cell receptor beta chains were all obtained from the same sample, sequenced in a study of T cell repertoires in cytomegalovirus infection. TCRdb itself ran the reads through MiXCR, one entry per CDR3 protein. The sample holds 250,000 to 300,000 distinct CDR3 sequences, 22% seen once. Antigens of these TCRs are unknown. Sample: cultured PBMCs, taken from culture after CMV antigen stimulation. The source of these receptors is a human donor in good health (CMV status not recorded). Some clones in this sample may be carry-over from other donors' samples.

The chain employs TRBV4-1 and TRBJ1-2; D gene unclear. The CDR3 has 17 amino acids. V was pared by 1 base and J by 4 bases, with 19 bases between. Per the germline V gene, CDR1 is MGHRA and CDR2 is YSYEKL. The CDR3 loop is CASSQGVPLGFGYGYTF. The CDR3 DNA is TGCGCCAGCAGCCAAGGTGTCCCCCTAGGGTTCGGCTATGGCTACACCTTC.

This clonotype has a single count. The rearrangement uses TRBV3-1 and TRBJ1-2, with TRBD1 as a possible D gene (6 bases). The CDR3 covers 13 residues. V lost 3 bases, J lost 9 bases, and 14 bases lay in between. The germline gives CDR1 LGHDT, CDR2 YNNKEL (reference sequence). The CDR3 region has the DNA TGTGCCAGCAGCCATCGGGGGCCTGATCGCTACACCTTC. Translated: CASSHRGPDRYTF. The whole variable domain, remainder taken from reference TRBV3-1 and TRBJ1-2, is DTAVSQTPKYLVTQMGNDKSIKCEQNLGHDTMYWYKQDSKKFLKIMFSYNNKELIINETVPNRFSPKSPDKAHLNLHINSLELGDSAVYFCASSHRGPDRYTFGSGTRLTVV.

This clonotype has a count of ten or more. The V call is TRBV7-9, the J call TRBJ1-4; D unclear. V lost 4 bases to trimming and J lost 7 bases, with 16 bases between them. Germline CDR1 and CDR2: SEHNR and FQNEAQ (reference sequence). The CDR3 sequence is 15 residues long. The chain's CDR3 is CASSSEWTPGEKLFF. The DNA of the CDR3 is TGTGCCAGCAGCTCTGAGTGGACGCCCGGTGAAAAACTGTTTTTT.

This clonotype was found a few times. J is TRBJ1-6 and V is TRBV18; D possibly corresponds to TRBD1 (6 bases). Trimming removed 3 bases from V and 3 bases from J, with 12 bases in between. The length of the CDR3 is 16 residues. Looked up from germline, CDR1 is KGHSH and CDR2 is LQKENI. CDR3 bases: TGTGCCAGCTCACCGGCTCAGGGGCACTATAATTCACCCCTCCACTTT. This gives the protein CASSPAQGHYNSPLHF.

This clonotype was seen at least ten times. V and J are TRBV6-1 and TRBJ2-7; 12 bases align to TRBD1. Germline lookup yields CDR1 MNHNS and CDR2 SASEGT. The CDR3 is 14 residues long. Trimming cost V 7 bases and J 4 bases; bases outside gene matches: 5. CDR3 DNA sequence: TGTGCCAGCAATCGGGACAGGGGGCAATACGAGCAGTACGTC. Amino acids: CASNRDRGQYEQYV.

This clonotype was counted many times. V usage is TRBV7-2 and J usage is TRBJ2-1, with 7 bases identical to TRBD2. V dropped 3 bases and J dropped 10; count of bases not matched to a gene: 6. The CDR3 sequence is 13 residues long. The V gene's germline CDR1 is SGHTA and CDR2 FQGNSA. This chain's CDR3 is CASSLVERGEQFF. CDR3 nucleotide sequence: TGTGCCAGCAGCTTGGTGGAGCGGGGCGAGCAGTTCTTC.

This clonotype was picked up many times. The chain recombines TRBV7-9 with TRBJ1-1; no clear D. This CDR3 is 13 amino acids long. In germline, CDR1 is SEHNR, CDR2 FQNEAQ (reference sequence). V lost 5 bases and J lost 5, with 12 bases in between. CDR3 bases: TGTGCCAGCAGCGGAGGAGATCGGACTGAAGCTTTCTTT. Amino acids: CASSGGDRTEAFF.

In its sample, this clonotype was seen many times. The chain has TRBV19 and TRBJ2-1, with D possibly matching TRBD1 (6 bases). This CDR3 has 15 residues. The ends were cut back, 2 bases at V and 2 bases at J, with 10 bases in the middle. Germline CDR1 is LNHDA and CDR2 is SQIVND (reference sequence). The CDR3 DNA reads TGTGCCAGTAGTATACAGGGGTCCGCCTACAATGAGCAGTTCTTC. Translated: CASSIQGSAYNEQFF.

This clonotype has more than one count but fewer than ten. V and J are TRBV12-5 and TRBJ1-2, with 9 bases lining up with TRBD1. Per germline, CDR1 LGHNT and CDR2 FRNRAP. This CDR3 contains 13 residues. V shed 7 bases, J shed 8 bases, and the junction held 8 bases outside the gene matches. In nucleotides, the CDR3 is TGTGCTAGTGCCTTACAGGGGGCGCGCGGCTACACCTTC. Protein sequence: CASALQGARGYTF.

The V gene is TRBV3-1, the J gene TRBJ2-3; 11 nucleotides match TRBD2. The V gene's germline CDR1 is LGHDT and CDR2 YNNKEL (reference sequence). V lost 2 bases and J lost 3; bases outside the gene matches: 10. The CDR3 covers 18 residues. The chain's CDR3 is CASSQLLAGVFDTDTQYF. The CDR3 DNA reads TGTGCCAGCAGCCAATTACTAGCGGGAGTTTTTGATACAGATACGCAGTATTTT.

This clonotype was counted only a few times. The chain is built from TRBV7-2 and TRBJ2-6; D is uncertain. This CDR3 region has 17 residues. Germline assignment: CDR1 SGHTA and CDR2 FQGNSA. Between the trimmed V and J ends, which lost 1 base and 0 bases, there was a span of 10 bases. CDR3 sequence: CASSLESKSSGANVLTF. The CDR3 DNA follows: TGTGCCAGCAGCTTAGAGAGTAAAAGCTCTGGGGCCAACGTCCTGACTTTC.

This clonotype was picked up many times. CDR3 region: CASSTKSTSGRRNEQFF. The CDR3 DNA follows: TGTGCCAGCAGCACCAAAAGTACTAGCGGGAGAAGGAATGAGCAGTTCTTC. The chain has TRBV7-8 and TRBJ2-1; 11 bases fit TRBD2. CDR3 length: 17 residues. The V gene end was trimmed by 5 bases and the J gene end by 7 bases; junction bases not matched to a gene: 13. Germline CDR1 is SGHVS and CDR2 is FQNEAQ.

The rearrangement links TRBV2 to TRBJ2-2; D unclear. Trimming pared 3 bases from V and 0 bases from J, leaving 8 bases between. This CDR3 is 15 amino acids long. From germline, CDR1 is SNHLY and CDR2 FYNNEI. The DNA of the CDR3 is TGTGCCAGCAGTGACGTTCCGGCGAACACCGGGGAGCTGTTTTTT. Translation: CASSDVPANTGELFF.

This clonotype has only a few counts. The CDR3 DNA follows: TGTGCCAGTAGTGTAAGCGGGATCGGCGGAGATACGCAGTATTTT. It translates to CASSVSGIGGDTQYF. The V and J genes are TRBV19 and TRBJ2-3, with TRBD2 identical over 7 bases. This CDR3 contains 15 residues. The germline V gene encodes CDR1 LNHDA and CDR2 SQIVND (reference sequence). Trimming at V came to 5 bases and at J to 5 bases, leaving 10 bases not matched to a gene.

The CDR3 region has the DNA TGTGCCAGCAGCTTATCGGGCGGTGGAGGAGGGAGTACGCAGTATTTT. As protein: CASSLSGGGGGSTQYF. This sequence joins TRBV7-3 and TRBJ2-3; tentatively, D is TRBD2 (6 bases). Germline values: CDR1 SGHTA, CDR2 FQGTGA. V was shortened by 2 bases and J by 8 bases, with 20 bases between the two germline ends. The CDR3 covers 16 residues.

This clonotype was detected ten times or more. At one of its ends the junction is not consistent with the germline gene, which may arise from a read error. This chain connects TRBV4-3 to TRBJ2-3; 10 positions match TRBD2. This CDR3 region has 16 residues. Germline CDR1 LGHNA, CDR2 YSLEER. As DNA, the CDR3 is TGTGCCAGCAGCCCGAGGACTAGCGGAAGCACAGATACGCAGTATTTT. Protein sequence: CASSPRTSGSTDTQYF.

This clonotype was found many times. The J gene is TRBJ2-1, the V gene TRBV4-1; the match to TRBD1 covers 7 bases. The V segment lost 4 bases and the J segment 6 bases; nucleotides outside the gene matches: 9. The CDR3 runs to 15 residues. Germline V gene lookup returns CDR1 MGHRA and CDR2 YSYEKL. CDR3 DNA: TGCGCCAGCAGCCCCCATATGGGACAGAGCAATGAGCAGTTCTTC. As protein: CASSPHMGQSNEQFF.

The genes are TRBV5-1 and TRBJ2-2, with D possibly matching TRBD2 (5 bases). V lost 1 base and J 4 bases, leaving 11 bases between the germline ends. Germline V gives CDR1 SGHRS, CDR2 YFSETQ. CDR3 length: 15 amino acids. The CDR3 loop reads CASSLSLGLTGELFF. CDR3 nucleotide sequence: TGCGCCAGCAGCTTGAGCCTAGGACTCACCGGGGAGCTGTTTTTT.